The 6 T cell receptor beta chains below all came from one sample that was sequenced in a study of blood T cell repertoires in COVID-19. The data were produced by immunoSEQ multiplex PCR, yet TCRdb's version contains in-frame clones alone and is incomplete. This sample yields about 140,000 clones, of which about 83% are seen a single time; about 5% belongs to the top ten. The specimen was peripheral blood. The receptors originated from a human donor in a cohort sampled during active COVID-19.

V usage is TRBV28 and J usage is TRBJ2-1; TRBD1 matches 9 bases. The CDR3 loop spans 15 amino acids. Germline CDR1 MDHEN, CDR2 SYDVKM. Unmatched junction bases numbered 9, after V lost 5 bases and J lost 7 bases. The CDR3 reads CASSDRDRERNEQFF. In DNA form, the CDR3 reads TGTGCCAGCAGTGACCGGGACAGGGAGCGGAATGAGCAGTTCTTC.

The V call is TRBV3-1 (or the pseudogene TRBV3-2), the J call TRBJ2-3; 7 nucleotides match TRBD2. Germline values: CDR1 LGHDT, CDR2 YNNKEL (reference sequence). J gave up 1 base and V 0 bases, and 4 bases lay outside the gene matches. The CDR3 consists of 16 residues. CDR3 in DNA: TGTGCCAGCAGCCAAGACGGACGGGGGGGCACAGATACGCAGTATTTT. This gives the protein CASSQDGRGGTDTQYF.

The chain is built from TRBV4-1 and TRBJ1-3; D unclear. Germline CDR1 is MGHRA and CDR2 is YSYEKL. The V end was cut by 0 bases, the J end by 0 bases, with 9 bases between. The CDR3 contains 16 residues. CDR3 protein: CASSQDRTGSGNTIYF. The CDR3 bases are TGCGCCAGCAGCCAAGATCGAACGGGCTCTGGAAACACCATATATTTT.

This chain joins TRBV18 and TRBJ2-7; 7 nucleotides match TRBD2. Germline CDR1 and CDR2: KGHSH and LQKENI. There are 16 residues in the CDR3. Trimming cost V 6 bases and J 4 bases; bases outside gene matches: 15. This chain's CDR3 is CASSPSEGRGRYEQYF. CDR3 sequence (DNA): TGTGCCAGCTCTCCCTCTGAGGGGAGGGGAAGGTACGAGCAGTACTTC.

This clone was recorded once. This chain uses TRBV4-3 with TRBJ2-1; 8 bases fit TRBD2. The CDR3 is 15 residues long. Per the germline V gene, CDR1 is LGHNA and CDR2 is YSLEER. Losses at the gene ends were 0 bases for V and 4 bases for J; bases not matched to a gene: 2. CDR3 bases: TGCGCCAGCAGCCAAGACGGGGGGGTGTACAATGAGCAGTTCTTC. Its protein is CASSQDGGVYNEQFF.

A word on this clone: The DNA is omitted, as the CDR3 cannot be located on it reliably, and the CDR3 follows TCRdb's listing. This chain joins TRBV6-5 and TRBJ1-1; the table's D call TRBD1 went unverified against the DNA. Germline loops: CDR1 MNHEY, CDR2 SVGAGI. With termini counted, the CDR3 has 15 amino acids. This chain's CDR3 is CASILAGYAYPEAFF.